These 32 T cell receptor beta chains originate from one sample sequenced in a study of T-cell reconstitution after alpha-beta-depleted transplantation in children. A library of TCRbeta sequences, prepared with unique molecular identifiers, was generated. MiXCR, run by TCRdb on the PCR reads, gives a single entry per CDR3 protein. Of approximately 230,000 distinct CDR3 sequences in the sample, 25% are singletons; the top ten hold 2.6%. Sequenced material: PBMCs, taken before TCRalphabeta/CD19-depleted stem cell transplant. Source of these receptors: a girl aged 2 to 9 with Fanconi anemia, due to receive a stem cell transplant.

The chain uses TRBV29-1 and TRBJ2-7; 7 bases line up with TRBD1. Trimming removed 1 base from V and 0 bases from J; junction bases left unmatched: 3. The CDR3 length is 14 residues. The germline V gene has CDR1 SQVTM and CDR2 ANQGSEA. For the CDR3, the DNA is TGCAGCGTTGAAGGGACAGGAACCTCCTACGAGCAGTACTTC. It specifies CSVEGTGTSYEQYF.

This clonotype occurred a few times. The chain uses TRBV5-1 and TRBJ2-1, with unresolved D. Per the germline V gene, CDR1 is SGHRS and CDR2 is YFSETQ. Trimming removed 0 bases from V and 0 bases from J, with 10 bases in between. CDR3 size: 16 residues. The CDR3 loop is CASSLVTLSSYNEQFF. Here the CDR3 DNA reads TGCGCCAGCAGCTTGGTTACGTTGAGCTCCTACAATGAGCAGTTCTTC.

The chain is built from TRBV29-1 and TRBJ2-7; D gene unclear. V lost 6 bases and J 0 bases, leaving 15 bases between the germline ends. The CDR3 is made up of 14 amino acids. Germline V CDR1 and CDR2: SQVTM, ANQGSEA. DNA for the CDR3: TGCAGCGTAATTGAACCCCCCAGCTCCTACGAGCAGTACTTC. It specifies CSVIEPPSSYEQYF.

This clonotype has ten or more counts. The rearrangement links TRBV20-1 to TRBJ2-7; 7 bases map to TRBD1. This CDR3 has 13 amino acids. V dropped 7 bases and J dropped 0; count of bases not matched to a gene: 6. In germline, CDR1 is DFQATT, CDR2 SNEGSKA (reference sequence). Here the CDR3 DNA reads TGCAGTGTTTCCCGGGACAGCTCCTACGAGCAGTACTTC. Translation gives CSVSRDSSYEQYF.

The chain has TRBV29-1 and TRBJ1-2; possible D gene TRBD1, 5 bases. Looked up from germline, CDR1 is SQVTM and CDR2 is ANQGSEA. Trimming removed 4 bases at V and 2 bases at J, with 11 bases between. This CDR3 spans 13 amino acids. CDR3 sequence: CSVVNWGNYGYTF. DNA for the CDR3: TGCAGCGTTGTTAATTGGGGGAACTATGGCTACACCTTC.

Ten or more counts support this clonotype. V usage is TRBV20-1 and J usage is TRBJ2-1, with 8 bases fitting TRBD2. The CDR3 has 13 amino acids. The V segment lost 5 bases and the J segment 8 bases; nucleotides outside the gene matches: 8. Germline CDR1 is DFQATT and CDR2 is SNEGSKA (reference sequence). The CDR3 sequence is CSARRTSPDEQFF. In DNA, the CDR3 is TGCAGTGCTCGACGGACTAGCCCAGATGAGCAGTTCTTC.

The chain is built from TRBV15 and TRBJ2-5; D may be TRBD2 (6 bases). V lost 6 bases and J 4 bases, leaving 12 bases between the germline ends. There are 13 residues in the CDR3. The germline CDR1 and CDR2 sequences are LNHNV and YYDKDF (reference sequence). The CDR3 DNA reads TGTGCCACCAGGCTCGGGCGGGGAGAGACCCAGTACTTC. Protein product: CATRLGRGETQYF.

The genes are TRBV2 and TRBJ2-7, with D unresolved. This CDR3 spans 13 amino acids. The ends were cut back, 4 bases at V and 1 base at J, with 8 bases in the middle. Germline lookup yields CDR1 SNHLY and CDR2 FYNNEI. CDR3 amino acids: CASSGTRSYEQYF. The CDR3 bases are TGTGCCAGCAGTGGGACCCGATCCTACGAGCAGTACTTC.

This clonotype was recorded many times. V usage is TRBV5-6 and J usage is TRBJ1-6, with 10 bases aligning to TRBD1. The CDR3 consists of 13 residues. Germline-derived CDR1 and CDR2 are SGHDT and YYEEEE. The V and J ends lost 3 bases and 9 bases, in that order; junction bases with no gene match: 0. The CDR3 nucleotides are TGTGCCAGCAGCTGGGACAGGGGTTCACCCCTCCACTTT. Protein product: CASSWDRGSPLHF. The full variable domain, its missing parts supplied by reference TRBV5-6 and TRBJ1-6, is DAGVTQSPTHLIKTRGQQVTLRCSPKSGHDTVSWYQQALGQGPQFIFQYYEEEERQRGNFPDRFSGHQFPNYSSELNVNALLLGDSALYLCASSWDRGSPLHFGNGTRLTVT.

V and J are TRBV4-2 and TRBJ1-4, with D uncertain. CDR1 is LGHNA and CDR2 is YNFKEQ in the germline V gene. The CDR3 length is 16 residues. Trimming left V 0 bases short and J 8 bases short, with 16 bases between. CDR3 DNA: TGTGCCAGCAGCCAAGAAGAGTCCAGGTTACTAGAAAAACTGTTTTTT. As protein: CASSQEESRLLEKLFF.

This clonotype was counted at least ten times. V is TRBV12-3 or TRBV12-4 and J is TRBJ1-5, with TRBD1 matching 7 bases. This CDR3 is 15 amino acids long. Unmatched junction bases numbered 6, after V lost 3 bases and J lost 4 bases. The CDR3 DNA sequence: TGTGCCAGCAGTTTTTCCGGACAGGTGAATCAGCCCCAGCATTTT. Translation gives CASSFSGQVNQPQHF.

This clonotype was detected ten times or more. This sequence joins TRBV11-2 and TRBJ2-7; D is unclear. CDR3 length equals 12 residues. Trimming removed 3 bases from V and 3 bases from J, with 6 bases in between. Per germline, CDR1 SGHAT and CDR2 FQNNGV. The CDR3 coding sequence is TGTGCCAGCAGCTTGGGGTACTACGAGCAGTACTTC. Amino acids: CASSLGYYEQYF.

This clonotype has ten or more counts. CDR3 loop: CASSFRFYEQYF. In DNA form, the CDR3 reads TGTGCCAGCAGTTTCCGATTCTACGAGCAGTACTTC. The rearrangement uses TRBV28 and TRBJ2-7; D gene uncertain. Germline V lookup: CDR1 MDHEN, CDR2 SYDVKM. The CDR3 has 12 amino acids. The V end lost 3 bases, the J end lost 3 bases, and 6 bases lay between the germline ends.

This chain joins TRBV7-3 and TRBJ2-7; 11 nucleotides agree with TRBD2. This CDR3 spans 15 amino acids. V lost 5 bases and J lost 5; bases outside the gene matches: 8. Germline V gene lookup returns CDR1 SGHTA and CDR2 FQGTGA. The DNA for the CDR3 is TGTGCCAGCAGCGTTACTAGCGGGAGCTTCCACGAGCAGTACTTC. This translates into CASSVTSGSFHEQYF.

The chain recombines TRBV21-1 with TRBJ2-5. TRBV21-1 is a known pseudogene. This CDR3 region has 14 residues. CDR3 amino acids: CASSKIGNQETQYF. In DNA, the CDR3 is TGTGCCAGCAGCAAAATCGGAAACCAAGAGACCCAGTACTTC.

This clonotype was found many times. This chain uses TRBV6-1 with TRBJ1-2; D is undetermined. The CDR3 spans 13 residues. Germline lookup yields CDR1 MNHNS and CDR2 SASEGT. Trimming shortened V by 4 bases and J by 2 bases, and 8 bases separated the two germline ends. The CDR3 reads CASSVQSNYGYTF. CDR3 sequence (DNA): TGTGCCAGCAGTGTACAGTCGAACTATGGCTACACCTTC.

This clonotype has ten or more counts. The chain employs TRBV7-2 and TRBJ2-5; D gene uncertain. Looked up from germline, CDR1 is SGHTA and CDR2 is FQGNSA. The CDR3 consists of 13 residues. The germline V and J ends were trimmed by 2 bases and 6 bases, with 10 bases remaining between them. The CDR3 coding sequence is TGTGCCAGCAGCTTATTCCCTCTGAAGACCCAGTACTTC. It translates to CASSLFPLKTQYF.

The sample holds a few counts of this clonotype. The chain carries TRBV20-1 and TRBJ1-6; tentatively, D is TRBD1 (6 bases). With 4 bases removed from V and 9 bases from J, the gap between germline ends came to 13 bases. The length of the CDR3 is 13 residues. Per germline, CDR1 DFQATT and CDR2 SNEGSKA (reference sequence). CDR3 coding DNA: TGCAGTGCTAAGGCCAGGGGAGTTTCACCCCTCCACTTT. Translation gives CSAKARGVSPLHF.

The chain joins TRBV5-1 to TRBJ2-6, with D hard to call. Germline loops: CDR1 SGHRS, CDR2 YFSETQ. V was cut by 0 bases and J by 0 bases, with 10 bases left in between. The CDR3 loop spans 17 amino acids. CDR3 region: CASSLEFGFSGANVLTF. CDR3 DNA: TGCGCCAGCAGCTTGGAATTTGGATTCTCTGGGGCCAACGTCCTGACTTTC.

This rearrangement joins TRBV7-9 to TRBJ2-1, with D unclear. V lost 5 bases to trimming and J lost 0 bases, with 11 bases between them. The CDR3 extends over 15 amino acids. Per germline, CDR1 SEHNR and CDR2 FQNEAQ (reference sequence). CDR3 protein: CASSIFGGSYNEQFF. In DNA form, the CDR3 reads TGTGCCAGCAGCATCTTCGGCGGCTCCTACAATGAGCAGTTCTTC.

The chain employs TRBV25-1 and TRBJ2-7; D assignment may be TRBD1 or TRBD2 (6 bases each). The V gene's germline CDR1 is MGHDK and CDR2 SYGVNS. The CDR3 is 12 residues long. Trimming took 10 bases from V and 0 from J, leaving 10 bases between them. The DNA of the CDR3 is TGTGCCACAGGGGAGGTCTCCTACGAGCAGTACTTC. Translated, it gives CATGEVSYEQYF.

This clonotype has only a few counts. V is TRBV23-1 and J is TRBJ1-5, with a tentative D call TRBD1 (5 bases). TRBV23-1 qualifies as an ORF whose function is uncertain. The CDR3 contains 14 residues. Trimming took off 0 bases at V and 4 bases at J, with 7 bases between the two ends. CDR3 loop: CASSQSDKNQPQHF. The CDR3 nucleotides read TGCGCCAGCAGTCAATCGGACAAAAATCAGCCCCAGCATTTT.

The chain links TRBV4-1 to TRBJ2-7, with 7 bases identical to TRBD1. The CDR3 runs 17 residues. Germline V lookup: CDR1 MGHRA, CDR2 YSYEKL. V was clipped by 1 base and J by 5 bases; unmatched bases: 14. CDR3 sequence: CASSQGILGLGGHEQYF. CDR3 DNA sequence: TGCGCCAGCAGCCAAGGGATCCTCGGGCTAGGGGGCCACGAGCAGTACTTC.

This clonotype was seen at least ten times. The rearrangement joins TRBV7-3 to TRBJ2-1; maybe TRBD2 (6 bases). Germline assignment: CDR1 SGHTA and CDR2 FQGTGA. Trimming pared 5 bases from V and 5 bases from J, leaving 16 bases between. This CDR3 contains 15 residues. CDR3 in DNA: TGTGCCAGCAGCCCCGCGACGGGGGTGGACAATGAGCAGTTCTTC. Translated, it gives CASSPATGVDNEQFF.

The CDR3 bases are TGTGCCAGCAGCGTATTCTGGACAGGCCTACCGTCTCTATATCAGCCCCAGCATTTT. Translated: CASSVFWTGLPSLYQPQHF. This chain links TRBV9 with TRBJ1-5; 7 nucleotides match TRBD1. The J segment lost 5 bases and the V segment lost 1 base, leaving 18 bases of the junction unmatched. CDR3 length equals 19 residues. Germline V gene lookup returns CDR1 SGDLS and CDR2 YYNGEE.

This clonotype was seen ten or more times. The chain combines TRBV27 with TRBJ2-5; D call uncertain. The length of the CDR3 is 13 residues. Trimming took off 2 bases at V and 3 bases at J, with 7 bases between the two ends. CDR1 is MNHEY and CDR2 is SMNVEV in the germline V gene (reference sequence). This CDR3 is CASSLKWEETQYF. The CDR3 DNA sequence: TGTGCCAGCAGTTTAAAATGGGAAGAGACCCAGTACTTC.

This clonotype was seen many times. The chain combines TRBV20-1 with TRBJ2-3; D is possibly TRBD1 or TRBD2 (5 bases each). CDR3 length equals 17 residues. Germline assignment: CDR1 DFQATT and CDR2 SNEGSKA (reference sequence). Trimming removed 7 bases from V and 1 base from J, with 24 bases in between. The CDR3 region has the DNA TGCAGTGGAAATTTCGGGACCCCATCCTCGGGCACAGATACGCAGTATTTT. Its protein is CSGNFGTPSSGTDTQYF.

The rearrangement links TRBV2 to TRBJ2-4; 11 nucleotides line up with TRBD1. Germline V gene lookup returns CDR1 SNHLY and CDR2 FYNNEI. Losses at the gene ends were 1 base for V and 8 bases for J; bases not matched to a gene: 10. This CDR3 has 17 residues. For the CDR3, the DNA is TGTGCCAGCAGTGAAGGGGCTCGGACAGGGGGCGCGGACATTCAGTACTTC. Protein: CASSEGARTGGADIQYF.

This clonotype was recorded many times. The chain is built from TRBV5-1 and TRBJ2-2; 9 bases map to TRBD1. Germline-derived CDR1 and CDR2 are SGHRS and YFSETQ. This CDR3 contains 15 residues. V lost 5 bases and J lost 0; bases outside the gene matches: 2. The CDR3 here is CASRDRGTNTGELFF. For the CDR3, the DNA is TGCGCCAGCAGGGACAGGGGAACGAACACCGGGGAGCTGTTTTTT.

This clonotype appeared many times. The V call is TRBV9, the J call TRBJ2-6; no reliable D call. This CDR3 contains 16 residues. The germline V gene encodes CDR1 SGDLS and CDR2 YYNGEE. Trimming stripped 0 bases from V and 0 bases from J, with 7 bases between. For the CDR3, the DNA is TGTGCCAGCAGCGTAGCTATGGGCTCTGGGGCCAACGTCCTGACTTTC. It encodes CASSVAMGSGANVLTF.

V usage is TRBV6-5 and J usage is TRBJ2-1; 12 bases are shared with TRBD2. V lost 2 bases to trimming and J lost 9 bases; unmatched junction nucleotides: 8. The CDR3 has 16 residues. Germline lookup yields CDR1 MNHEY and CDR2 SVGAGI. Written as DNA, the CDR3 is TGTGCCAGCAGTTACCTAGCGGGAGGGCCTGGGCTTGAGCAGTTCTTC. It specifies CASSYLAGGPGLEQFF.

For the CDR3, the DNA is TGCAGCCAGTGGTCTAGGGCCAAAAACATTCAGTACTTC. Residues: CSQWSRAKNIQYF. The chain couples TRBV29-1 to TRBJ2-4, with D unresolved. CDR1 and CDR2 from the germline V gene are SQVTM and ANQGSEA. This CDR3 spans 13 amino acids. Trimming took off 8 bases at V and 1 base at J, with 12 bases between the two ends.